Below, 29 T cell receptor beta chains from the same sample are listed, as sequenced in a study of blood T cell repertoires in COVID-19 (dated by TCRdb to the early 2020s). The protocol used for the library was the immunoSEQ multiplex PCR assay. The immuneACCESS repertoire file appears here via TCRdb, limited to in-frame rearrangements. These files lack a portion of the clones; in checked studies, under half of the deficit traces to unresolved V genes, and the cause of the others is not known. The sample table contains over 80,000 clones; only one count was recorded for approximately 91% of them. Of the sample, 1.8% is held by the ten largest clones. Sequencing input: peripheral blood. These receptors were collected from a human donor with active COVID-19. The donor label of this sample is uncertain.

The chain has TRBV6-1 and TRBJ1-5; possibly TRBD1 for D (6 bases). V lost 4 bases to trimming and J lost 2 bases, with 15 bases between them. Germline V gene sequence: CDR1 MNHNS, CDR2 SASEGT. The CDR3 is 16 amino acids. CDR3 in amino acids: CASSVKTGGGNQPQHF. In DNA, the CDR3 is TGTGCCAGCAGTGTAAAGACAGGTGGGGGCAATCAGCCCCAGCATTTT.

V gene TRBV29-1 combines with J gene TRBJ1-2; 7 nucleotides agree with TRBD1. The trim removed 7 bases at V and 8 bases at J, leaving 7 bases unmatched. The CDR3 is made up of 11 amino acids. Germline-derived CDR1 and CDR2 are SQVTM and ANQGSEA. The CDR3 loop is CSAPRQGGYTF. In nucleotides, the CDR3 is TGCAGCGCCCCAAGACAGGGAGGCTACACCTTC.

The J gene is TRBJ1-4, the V gene TRBV19; D is unclear. Germline V gene data show CDR1 as LNHDA and CDR2 as SQIVND (reference sequence). The CDR3 covers 11 residues. In DNA, the CDR3 is TGTGCTAGCCAGATTAATGAAAAACTGTTTTTT. Translation gives CASQINEKLFF.

The J gene is TRBJ1-2, the V gene TRBV10-3, with TRBD1 matching over 10 bases. Germline CDR1 reads ENHRY; CDR2 reads SYGVKD. CDR3 length: 13 residues. V shed 8 bases and J 3 bases; nucleotides not matched to a gene: 3. As DNA, the CDR3 is TGTGCCATCGGTGGACAGGGGGACTATGGCTACACCTTC. Its protein product is CAIGGQGDYGYTF.

The chain couples TRBV7-2 to TRBJ1-1; D possibly corresponds to TRBD1 (6 bases). The CDR3 runs to 16 residues. CDR1 SGHTA and CDR2 FQGNSA come from the germline V gene. Trimming removed 4 bases from V and 4 bases from J, with 19 bases in between. The CDR3 DNA follows: TGTGCCAGCAGCTCGTTATCGGGGGGCCCTATCACTGAAGCTTTCTTT. Translated: CASSSLSGGPITEAFF.

The rearrangement links TRBV5-1 to TRBJ2-2, with 7 positions matching TRBD1. The junction had 8 bases not matched to a gene; V was cut back by 3 bases and J by 6 bases. Germline CDR1 is SGHRS and CDR2 is YFSETQ. The CDR3 has 15 residues. DNA for the CDR3: TGCGCCAGCAGCTCAAGACAGGGTCGCGCCGGGGAGCTGTTTTTT. Encoded protein: CASSSRQGRAGELFF.

The chain combines TRBV6-2 or TRBV6-3 with TRBJ2-2; TRBD2 matches at 10 bases. The CDR3 runs to 14 residues. V gave up 2 bases and J gave up 8 bases; unmatched junction bases: 2. CDR1 is MNHEY and CDR2 is SVGEGT in the germline V gene. The CDR3 DNA reads as TGTGCCAGCAGTTACCTAGCGGGGGAAGGGGAGCTGTTTTTT. Translating gives CASSYLAGEGELFF.

The chain uses TRBV7-2 and TRBJ2-1; TRBD1 might be the D (7 bases). The V and J ends lost 4 bases and 6 bases respectively, with 13 bases between them. Germline V CDR1 and CDR2: SGHTA, FQGNSA. The CDR3 totals 14 residues. The CDR3 sequence is CASSSQGGRNEQFF. DNA for the CDR3: TGTGCCAGCAGCTCCCAGGGGGGCCGCAATGAGCAGTTCTTC.

V is TRBV18 and J is TRBJ2-2; D is ambiguous. Germline CDR1 reads KGHSH; CDR2 reads LQKENI. The CDR3 is made up of 16 amino acids. The V end was cut by 3 bases, the J end by 6 bases, with 17 bases between. CDR3 region: CASSPKEKRSPGELFF. The CDR3, as DNA: TGTGCCAGCTCACCCAAGGAGAAACGAAGTCCCGGGGAGCTGTTTTTT.

This clone was observed once. The rearrangement uses TRBV19 and TRBJ2-3; weak D call: TRBD2 (6 bases). CDR3 length: 17 residues. Per the germline V gene, CDR1 is LNHDA and CDR2 is SQIVND (reference sequence). Trimming stripped 4 bases from V and 1 base from J, with 18 bases between. CDR3 nucleotide sequence: TGTGCCAGTAGTACCAAAGGTGGGGGGTGGGGCACAGATACGCAGTATTTT. Translation gives CASSTKGGGWGTDTQYF.

The genes are TRBV5-6 and TRBJ1-6; the match to TRBD1 covers 7 bases. The CDR3 totals 19 residues. With V trimmed by 0 bases and J by 0 bases, 9 bases remained unmatched. Germline-derived CDR1 and CDR2 are SGHDT and YYEEEE. For the CDR3, the DNA is TGTGCCAGCAGCTTGGGGACCCGACAGGGAAGCTCCTATAATTCACCCCTCCACTTT. Its protein is CASSLGTRQGSSYNSPLHF. Complete variable domain (other parts from reference TRBV5-6 and TRBJ1-6): DAGVTQSPTHLIKTRGQQVTLRCSPKSGHDTVSWYQQALGQGPQFIFQYYEEEERQRGNFPDRFSGHQFPNYSSELNVNALLLGDSALYLCASSLGTRQGSSYNSPLHFGNGTRLTVT.

The rearrangement joins TRBV18 to TRBJ2-7, with 10 nucleotides matching TRBD1. The CDR3 has 15 amino acids. CDR1 is KGHSH, CDR2 LQKENI, per germline. The junction had 7 bases not matched to a gene; V was cut back by 6 bases and J by 2 bases. The CDR3 spells CASSPGTGVTYEQYF. Written as DNA, the CDR3 is TGTGCCAGCTCTCCCGGGACAGGGGTTACCTACGAGCAGTACTTC.

The CDR3 region is CAIRTGTRYEQYF. Written as DNA, the CDR3 is TGTGCCATCAGAACAGGGACCCGCTACGAGCAGTACTTC. The chain recombines TRBV10-3 with TRBJ2-7; possibly TRBD1 for D (6 bases). The germline V gene has CDR1 ENHRY and CDR2 SYGVKD. The CDR3 is 13 amino acids. V gave up 6 bases and J gave up 3 bases, with 12 bases separating them.

The gene calls are TRBV5-4 and TRBJ2-7; 8 positions agree with TRBD2. V lost 1 base to trimming and J lost 7 bases; unmatched junction nucleotides: 4. Germline CDR1 is SGHNT and CDR2 is YYREEE (reference sequence). The CDR3 is made up of 13 amino acids. The CDR3 protein is CASSLPAGEEQYF. In DNA form, the CDR3 reads TGTGCCAGCAGCTTGCCAGCGGGGGAAGAGCAGTACTTC.

The chain's CDR3 is CASSQLDRVTGTQYF. The CDR3, as DNA: TGTGCCAGCAGCCAGCTCGACAGGGTTACTGGTACGCAGTATTTT. This rearrangement joins TRBV14 to TRBJ2-3; 7 positions match TRBD1. This CDR3 comprises 15 residues. In germline, CDR1 is SGHDN, CDR2 FVKESK. V shed 3 bases and J 8 bases; nucleotides not matched to a gene: 11.

The chain uses TRBV15 and TRBJ2-7; D is unresolved. Looked up from germline, CDR1 is LNHNV and CDR2 is YYDKDF (reference sequence). The V gene lost 7 bases and the J gene lost 5 bases, with 18 bases spanning the gap. The CDR3 runs to 14 residues. CDR3 sequence (DNA): TGTGCCACCATTCGCCCTCCCCTTGTAGACGAGCAGTACTTC. The encoded protein is CATIRPPLVDEQYF.

The chain joins TRBV7-3 to TRBJ1-2; 8 nucleotides line up with TRBD1. There are 16 residues in the CDR3. Germline V gene data show CDR1 as SGHTA and CDR2 as FQGTGA. V trimming: 5 bases; J trimming: 5 bases; junction bases outside the gene matches: 13. The CDR3 loop is CASSPRQGMALYGYTF. The CDR3 DNA is TGTGCCAGCAGCCCAAGACAGGGGATGGCTTTATATGGCTACACCTTC.

This clone came up a few times. The J gene is TRBJ1-5, the V gene TRBV6-4, with D unresolved. Per the germline V gene, CDR1 is MRHNA and CDR2 is SNTAGT. The V end lost 5 bases, the J end lost 2 bases, and 7 bases lay between the germline ends. This CDR3 spans 13 amino acids. CDR3 nucleotide sequence: TGTGCCAGCAGTCCCTCGGGCAATCAGCCCCAGCATTTT. This translates into CASSPSGNQPQHF.

The chain recombines TRBV20-1 with TRBJ1-2, with 9 nucleotides matching TRBD1. CDR3 length equals 18 residues. J gave up 5 bases and V 3 bases, and 19 bases lay outside the gene matches. Germline CDR1 reads DFQATT; CDR2 reads SNEGSKA (reference sequence). In nucleotides, the CDR3 is TGCAGTGCTAGTCCCTCTGGGACAGGGAGTTCCCTGGGGTATGGCTACACCTTC. This encodes CSASPSGTGSSLGYGYTF.

V is TRBV7-9 and J is TRBJ1-2, with a tentative D call TRBD1 (6 bases). Trimming left V 5 bases short and J 4 bases short, with 14 bases between. CDR3 size: 14 residues. Germline V gives CDR1 SEHNR, CDR2 FQNEAQ (reference sequence). The CDR3 nucleotides read TGTGCCAGCAGCCAATCTCAGGGGCGCTATGGCTACACCTTC. Its protein is CASSQSQGRYGYTF. Combining the CDR3 with reference TRBV7-9 and TRBJ1-2 gives the whole variable domain DTGVSQNPRHKITKRGQNVTFRCDPISEHNRLYWYRQTLGQGPEFLTYFQNEAQLEKSRLLSDRFSAERPKGSFSTLEIQRTEQGDSAMYLCASSQSQGRYGYTFGSGTRLTVV.

The J gene is TRBJ2-7, the V gene TRBV6-5; 11 bases are shared with TRBD1. The junction had 1 base not matched to a gene; V was cut back by 6 bases and J by 3 bases. Germline values: CDR1 MNHEY, CDR2 SVGAGI. The CDR3 length is 13 residues. The CDR3 is CASRGQGGYEQYF. The CDR3 DNA reads as TGTGCCAGCAGGGGACAGGGGGGCTACGAGCAGTACTTC.

V is TRBV4-2 and J is TRBJ1-4, with D hard to call. The CDR3 has 16 residues. Trimming took 1 base from V and 7 from J, leaving 16 bases between them. Germline assignment: CDR1 LGHNA and CDR2 YNFKEQ. The CDR3 DNA is TGTGCCAGCAGCCAAGTAATTGGGCTGGAGGGTGAAAAACTGTTTTTT. This codes for CASSQVIGLEGEKLFF.

The rearrangement joins TRBV4-1 to TRBJ1-5; 9 bases match TRBD1. Germline CDR1 and CDR2: MGHRA and YSYEKL. The CDR3 is 16 amino acids. Germline trimming cut 2 bases from V and 3 bases from J; bases unmatched to any gene: 5. The CDR3 spells CASSQSGQGPNQPQHF. CDR3 coding DNA: TGCGCCAGCAGCCAAAGCGGACAGGGGCCCAATCAGCCCCAGCATTTT.

The V gene is TRBV2, the J gene TRBJ2-7; D may be TRBD2 (6 bases). V was cut by 3 bases and J by 4 bases, with 13 bases left in between. Germline V CDR1 and CDR2: SNHLY, FYNNEI. The CDR3 is 14 amino acids. CDR3: CASSEEGTRYEQYF. In nucleotides, the CDR3 is TGTGCCAGCAGTGAGGAGGGAACTCGGTACGAGCAGTACTTC.

The chain is built from TRBV6-6 and TRBJ2-7; the match to TRBD1 covers 11 bases. Per germline, CDR1 MNHNY and CDR2 SVGAGI (reference sequence). The V and J ends lost 6 bases and 6 bases, in that order; junction bases with no gene match: 10. This CDR3 spans 15 amino acids. In nucleotides, the CDR3 is TGTGCCAGCAGCCAACTGGACAGGGGGCGGGCCGAGCAGTACTTC. It yields the protein CASSQLDRGRAEQYF.

The V call is TRBV2, the J call TRBJ2-2; no reliable D call. CDR1 SNHLY and CDR2 FYNNEI come from the germline V gene. Between the trimmed V and J ends, which lost 9 bases and 0 bases, there was a span of 11 bases. The CDR3 has 14 residues. In nucleotides, the CDR3 is TGTGCCAGAAAAACCACTGCGAACACCGGGGAGCTGTTTTTT. Translating it yields CARKTTANTGELFF.

V usage is TRBV7-3 and J usage is TRBJ2-1, with a possible D match to TRBD1 (6 bases). Per germline, CDR1 SGHTA and CDR2 FQGTGA. V was pared by 5 bases and J by 5 bases, with 10 bases between. This CDR3 has 13 amino acids. The CDR3 spells CASSRTENNEQFF. The CDR3 DNA reads TGTGCCAGCAGCCGGACAGAGAACAATGAGCAGTTCTTC. Full variable domain (rest looked up from reference TRBV7-3 and TRBJ2-1): GAGVSQTPSNKVTEKGKYVELRCDPISGHTALYWYRQSLGQGPEFLIYFQGTGAADDSGLPNDRFFAVRPEGSVSTLKIQRTERGDSAVYLCASSRTENNEQFFGPGTRLTVL.

The chain couples TRBV9 to TRBJ1-2; 7 positions agree with TRBD1. Unmatched junction bases numbered 10, after V lost 3 bases and J lost 5 bases. Germline CDR1 SGDLS, CDR2 YYNGEE. The CDR3 loop spans 15 amino acids. In DNA form, the CDR3 reads TGTGCCAGCAGCGATTCGCGGACAGGCGTTTATGGCTACACCTTC. Translated, it gives CASSDSRTGVYGYTF.

The rearrangement uses TRBV7-9 and TRBJ2-7, with TRBD2 identical over 7 bases. J was trimmed by 6 bases and V by 6 bases; bases with no gene match: 11. This CDR3 comprises 14 residues. Germline V gene sequence: CDR1 SEHNR, CDR2 FQNEAQ (reference sequence). CDR3 in DNA: TGTGCCAGCAGGGACGGGGGGTCTGGAGGCGAGCAGTACTTC. It specifies CASRDGGSGGEQYF.